This T cell receptor (beta chain) was identified during a study of T-cell reconstitution after alpha-beta-depleted transplantation in children. TCRbeta library construction was performed incorporating unique molecular identifiers. Each CDR3 protein is one row after TCRdb ran MiXCR on the PCR reads. Of about 370,000 distinct CDR3 sequences in the sample, roughly 21% were seen once. There are a few counts of this clonotype. The TCR comes from a human donor who donated a stem cell graft to a child with acute myeloid leukemia. The sample here was PBMCs from the stem cell graft donor, taken from the stem cell graft.

CDR3 sequence: CASSKTGTSGNTIYF. In DNA, the CDR3 is TGTGCCAGCAGCAAAACAGGGACTTCTGGAAACACCATATATTTT. This chain uses TRBV7-9 with TRBJ1-3; possible D gene TRBD1, 6 bases. V lost 5 bases, J lost 1 base, and 12 bases lay in between. CDR3 size: 15 residues. Germline V gene lookup returns CDR1 SEHNR and CDR2 FQNEAQ (reference sequence).